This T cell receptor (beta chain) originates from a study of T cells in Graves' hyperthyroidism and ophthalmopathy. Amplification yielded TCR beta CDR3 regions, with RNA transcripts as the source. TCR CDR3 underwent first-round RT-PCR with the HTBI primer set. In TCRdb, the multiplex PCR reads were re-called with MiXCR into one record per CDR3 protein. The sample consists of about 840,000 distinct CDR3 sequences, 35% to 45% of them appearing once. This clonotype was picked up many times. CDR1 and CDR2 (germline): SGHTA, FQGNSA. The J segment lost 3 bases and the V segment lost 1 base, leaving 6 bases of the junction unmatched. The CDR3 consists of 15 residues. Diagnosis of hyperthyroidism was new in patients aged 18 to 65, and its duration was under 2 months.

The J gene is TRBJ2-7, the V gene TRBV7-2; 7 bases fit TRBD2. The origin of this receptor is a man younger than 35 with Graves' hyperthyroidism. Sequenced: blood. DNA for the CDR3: TGTGCCAGCAGCTTAGAGTTGGGAGGGTACTACGAGCAGTACTTC. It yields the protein CASSLELGGYYEQYF.